This passage covers 27 T cell receptor beta chains from one sample sequenced in a study of OX40 agonist ivuxolimab in advanced cancers. This table comes from immunoSEQ multiplex PCR, and its TCRdb copy is limited to in-frame clones, with some not included. The sample holds around 120,000 clones; around 91% are singletons and the top ten take around 0.55%. Sequencing was performed on CD4+ or CD8+ T cells sorted from blood, taken in a trial of the OX40 agonist ivuxolimab. All receptors come from an adult with an advanced solid tumor such as melanoma, head and neck, liver or kidney cancer.

The CDR3 DNA follows: TGTGCCTGGAGTCCCCACACAGGGGTGCCCTACAATGAGCAGTTCTTC. Protein sequence: CAWSPHTGVPYNEQFF. The chain uses TRBV30 and TRBJ2-1; TRBD1 matches 7 bases. J gave up 2 bases and V 2 bases, and 9 bases lay outside the gene matches. There are 16 residues in the CDR3. CDR1 GTSNPN and CDR2 SVGIG come from the germline V gene (reference sequence).

This clone was counted once. The chain couples TRBV5-1 to TRBJ2-5, with 9 bases aligning to TRBD2. Germline V gene data show CDR1 as SGHRS and CDR2 as YFSETQ. Trimming cost V 0 bases and J 1 base; bases outside gene matches: 1. This CDR3 spans 15 amino acids. The DNA for the CDR3 is TGCGCCAGCAGCTTGGGACTAGCGGTCCAAGAGACCCAGTACTTC. It specifies CASSLGLAVQETQYF.

The rearrangement links TRBV7-9 to TRBJ2-3, with a possible D match to TRBD2 (6 bases). V lost 0 bases and J 3 bases, leaving 10 bases between the germline ends. This CDR3 has 15 residues. Germline values: CDR1 SEHNR, CDR2 FQNEAQ (reference sequence). CDR3 sequence reads: CASSLALAATDTQYF. As DNA, the CDR3 is TGTGCCAGCAGCTTAGCACTAGCCGCAACAGATACGCAGTATTTT.

The chain combines TRBV14 with TRBJ1-1, with 10 bases matching TRBD1. CDR1 SGHDN and CDR2 FVKESK come from the germline V gene. Germline trimming cut 5 bases from V and 4 bases from J; bases unmatched to any gene: 1. The CDR3 contains 13 residues. CDR3 in amino acids: CASSWTGGTEAFF. CDR3 sequence (DNA): TGTGCCAGCAGCTGGACAGGGGGCACTGAAGCTTTCTTT.

This clone was observed a handful of times. The DNA for the CDR3 is TGTGCCAGTGGGGCGGCACAGGATATTTACGAGCAGTACTTC. Its protein is CASGAAQDIYEQYF. The chain uses TRBV28 and TRBJ2-7, with D tentatively TRBD1 (5 bases). This CDR3 comprises 14 residues. Germline values: CDR1 MDHEN, CDR2 SYDVKM. Trimming cost V 9 bases and J 4 bases, with 19 bases left between them.

The rearrangement joins TRBV6-5 to TRBJ2-5, with D possibly being TRBD1 (6 bases). V dropped 6 bases and J dropped 3 bases, with 17 bases sitting between them. This CDR3 comprises 15 residues. Germline V gene sequence: CDR1 MNHEY, CDR2 SVGAGI. Here the CDR3 reads CASRSQGRGEETQYF. The CDR3, as DNA: TGTGCCAGCAGATCACAGGGACGGGGAGAAGAGACCCAGTACTTC.

This sequence joins TRBV6-1 and TRBJ2-3; D is undetermined. CDR1 is MNHNS and CDR2 is SASEGT in the germline V gene. This CDR3 comprises 15 residues. V was shortened by 8 bases and J by 0 bases, with 15 bases between the two germline ends. For the CDR3, the DNA is TGTGCCAGCCTACGGAACCAGCCTAGCACAGATACGCAGTATTTT. Translation gives CASLRNQPSTDTQYF.

The chain is built from TRBV2 and TRBJ2-5; D call uncertain. The V and J ends lost 5 bases and 5 bases respectively, with 6 bases between them. CDR3 length: 11 amino acids. Germline V CDR1 and CDR2: SNHLY, FYNNEI. CDR3 sequence reads: CASSWYETQYF. CDR3 nucleotide sequence: TGTGCCAGCAGTTGGTACGAGACCCAGTACTTC.

CDR3 DNA: TGTGCCTGGAGCAGGGCAGGGTCGCAAGAGACCCAGTACTTC. It specifies CAWSRAGSQETQYF. The V call is TRBV30, the J call TRBJ2-5, with a possible D match to TRBD1 (5 bases). The CDR3 is made up of 14 amino acids. Deletions cut 3 bases from V and 2 bases from J, with 13 bases between. Germline-derived CDR1 and CDR2 are GTSNPN and SVGIG (reference sequence).

This chain uses TRBV6-6 with TRBJ2-5; 8 nucleotides line up with TRBD2. The DNA end favors TRBJ2-7, so the J call may be wrong. The CDR3 spans 14 residues. From germline, CDR1 is MNHNY and CDR2 SVGAGI (reference sequence). In DNA form, the CDR3 reads TGTGCCAGCAGCACAGGAACTAGCGGCTACGAGCAGTACTTC. It encodes CASSTGTSGYEQYF.

This clone was observed a few times. The gene calls are TRBV19 and TRBJ1-5; the D is unclear. The CDR3 runs 12 residues. V shed 7 bases and J shed 1 base, with 5 bases lying between them. CDR1 and CDR2 from the germline V gene are LNHDA and SQIVND (reference sequence). The CDR3 sequence: CASNLSNQPQHF. CDR3 nucleotides: TGTGCCAGTAATCTCAGCAATCAGCCCCAGCATTTT.

The J gene is TRBJ2-5, the V gene TRBV19; D not certain. V shed 5 bases and J shed 2 bases, with 15 bases lying between them. The germline V gene has CDR1 LNHDA and CDR2 SQIVND (reference sequence). The CDR3 is 15 amino acids. The CDR3: CASSDQSSLQETQYF. In DNA form, the CDR3 reads TGTGCCAGTAGTGACCAGAGCTCCCTTCAAGAGACCCAGTACTTC.

V gene TRBV29-1 combines with J gene TRBJ2-7; possibly TRBD2 for D (7 bases). Germline CDR1 SQVTM, CDR2 ANQGSEA. With 6 bases removed from V and 4 bases from J, the gap between germline ends came to 16 bases. CDR3 length: 13 residues. CDR3 loop: CSVRGGGPYEQYF. The DNA of the CDR3 is TGCAGCGTCCGTGGGGGGGGGCCTTACGAGCAGTACTTC.

The rearrangement links TRBV7-9 to TRBJ2-2; D call uncertain. V was shortened by 2 bases and J by 3 bases, with 13 bases between the two germline ends. The CDR3 runs to 16 residues. Germline values: CDR1 SEHNR, CDR2 FQNEAQ (reference sequence). CDR3 DNA: TGTGCCAGCAGCTTATCTCCCTCTAGTGACACCGGGGAGCTGTTTTTT. The encoded protein is CASSLSPSSDTGELFF.

V usage is TRBV19 and J usage is TRBJ2-3; D is unresolved. The CDR3 consists of 13 residues. Germline V gene data show CDR1 as LNHDA and CDR2 as SQIVND (reference sequence). V was trimmed by 7 bases and J by 6 bases, leaving 14 bases between them. This CDR3 is CASNRVVGDTQYF. As DNA, the CDR3 is TGTGCCAGTAATCGGGTGGTAGGGGATACGCAGTATTTT. The variable domain in full, completed from reference TRBV19 and TRBJ2-3, reads DGGITQSPKYLFRKEGQNVTLSCEQNLNHDAMYWYRQDPGQGLRLIYYSQIVNDFQKGDIAEGYSVSREKKESFPLTVTSAQKNPTAFYLCASNRVVGDTQYFGPGTRLTVL.

J is TRBJ2-5 and V is TRBV10-2; D gene ambiguous. The CDR3 runs 13 residues. Trimming left V 2 bases short and J 5 bases short, with 9 bases between. The germline gives CDR1 WSHSY, CDR2 SAAADI. CDR3 sequence (DNA): TGCGCCAGCAGTGAGCAAGGACCTGAGACCCAGTACTTC. Its translation is CASSEQGPETQYF.

The J gene is TRBJ1-6, the V gene TRBV7-2; D uncertain. The V end lost 1 base, the J end lost 7 bases, and 5 bases lay between the germline ends. Germline V gives CDR1 SGHTA, CDR2 FQGNSA. The CDR3 extends over 13 amino acids. CDR3: CASSLDWNSPLHF. The CDR3 DNA sequence: TGTGCCAGCAGCTTAGATTGGAATTCACCCCTCCACTTT. The full variable domain, with the rest looked up from reference TRBV7-2 and TRBJ1-6, is GAGVSQSPSNKVTEKGKDVELRCDPISGHTALYWYRQSLGQGLEFLIYFQGNSAPDKSGLPSDRFSAERTGGSVSTLTIQRTQQEDSAVYLCASSLDWNSPLHFGNGTRLTVT.

The chain links TRBV28 to TRBJ2-7, with D unclear. Germline CDR1 reads MDHEN; CDR2 reads SYDVKM. V lost 2 bases and J lost 7, with 9 bases in between. This CDR3 has 12 residues. CDR3 sequence reads: CASSLTVGEQYF. The CDR3 region has the DNA TGTGCCAGCAGTTTAACCGTAGGGGAGCAGTACTTC.

This chain connects TRBV28 to TRBJ1-2, with unresolved D. The CDR3 sequence is 12 residues long. Germline values: CDR1 MDHEN, CDR2 SYDVKM. Trimming took off 5 bases at V and 0 bases at J, with 4 bases between the two ends. This CDR3 reads CASSQTNYGYTF. CDR3 bases: TGTGCCAGCAGTCAGACTAACTATGGCTACACCTTC.

This chain uses TRBV18 with TRBJ1-1; D uncertain. Germline V gene lookup returns CDR1 KGHSH and CDR2 LQKENI. V was trimmed by 6 bases and J by 0 bases, leaving 8 bases between them. The CDR3 is 13 residues long. The CDR3 loop is CASSAGMNTEAFF. CDR3 nucleotide sequence: TGTGCCAGCTCTGCCGGAATGAACACTGAAGCTTTCTTT.

The J gene is TRBJ1-3, the V gene TRBV6-5, with 8 bases that match TRBD1. Germline V CDR1 and CDR2: MNHEY, SVGAGI. J gave up 2 bases and V 0 bases, and 3 bases lay outside the gene matches. The CDR3 is made up of 16 amino acids. CDR3 in amino acids: CASSYSKQGAGNTIYF. The CDR3 region has the DNA TGTGCCAGCAGTTACTCGAAACAGGGGGCTGGAAACACCATATATTTT.

The CDR3 loop reads CASSAGYNSPLHF. Here the CDR3 DNA reads TGTGCCAGCAGTGCCGGGTATAATTCACCCCTCCACTTT. This chain joins TRBV7-9 and TRBJ1-6; no clear D. CDR1 SEHNR and CDR2 FQNEAQ come from the germline V gene (reference sequence). This CDR3 has 13 residues. Deletions cut 6 bases from V and 4 bases from J, with 7 bases between.

The gene calls are TRBV11-3 and TRBJ2-1; 7 nucleotides match TRBD2. The CDR3 totals 14 residues. Trimming took 4 bases from V and 6 from J; bases not matched to a gene: 6. The germline gives CDR1 SGHNT, CDR2 YENEEA. The CDR3 reads CASSYGLVANEQFF. The DNA of the CDR3 is TGTGCCAGCAGCTACGGACTAGTAGCCAATGAGCAGTTCTTC.

The gene calls are TRBV9 and TRBJ2-3; D might be TRBD1 or TRBD2, each matching 5 bases. The V gene's germline CDR1 is SGDLS and CDR2 YYNGEE. V lost 1 base to trimming and J lost 1 base, with 10 bases between them. The CDR3 has 15 residues. Written as DNA, the CDR3 is TGTGCCAGCAGCGTATGGGACGGGGGCACAGATACGCAGTATTTT. This gives the protein CASSVWDGGTDTQYF.

The CDR3 sequence is CASSTGGKPTGELFF. DNA of the CDR3: TGTGCCAGCAGTACAGGGGGGAAACCCACCGGGGAGCTGTTTTTT. The chain couples TRBV6-1 to TRBJ2-2; 8 nucleotides match TRBD1. Germline V gene lookup returns CDR1 MNHNS and CDR2 SASEGT. The J segment lost 4 bases and the V segment lost 5 bases, leaving 6 bases of the junction unmatched. This CDR3 has 15 residues.

This chain connects TRBV7-8 to TRBJ1-5; D possibly corresponds to TRBD1 (5 bases). CDR1 SGHVS and CDR2 FQNEAQ come from the germline V gene. V lost 5 bases, J lost 0 bases, and 14 bases lay in between. The CDR3 spans 16 residues. The CDR3 nucleotides read TGTGCCAGCAGCCTCCACGAGACAGATAGCAATCAGCCCCAGCATTTT. It yields the protein CASSLHETDSNQPQHF.

The chain carries TRBV5-6 and TRBJ1-4; 7 bases align to TRBD1. CDR1 is SGHDT and CDR2 is YYEEEE in the germline V gene. The CDR3 runs to 14 residues. Trimming took 5 bases from V and 8 from J; bases not matched to a gene: 9. CDR3 protein: CASSIRAGQEKLFF. The CDR3 DNA reads TGTGCCAGCAGTATTCGTGCGGGACAGGAAAAACTGTTTTTT.